Sequencing of this T cell receptor beta chain was carried out in a study of identical twins. Healthy Caucasians provided all donations. Through template switching, a universal primer site was introduced, and the cDNA contained unique molecular identifiers. TCRdb redid the calling of the 5' RACE reads with MiXCR, one entry per CDR3 protein. The table lists some 500,000 distinct CDR3 sequences, 13% to 15% of them singletons, with roughly 0.56% in the top ten. Trimming left V 3 bases short and J 9 bases short, with 14 bases between. This CDR3 has 14 amino acids. Per the germline V gene, CDR1 is KGHDR and CDR2 is SFDVKD. This clonotype was picked up one time. These data also featured in a second study, about yellow fever vaccine responses in identical twins. As that study records: Vaccine-induced T cell responses in twins were reportedly observed to appear partly convergent, partly personalized.

The chain employs TRBV24-1 and TRBJ2-4; no reliable D call. This TCR derives from a woman under 30 in good health. Sequencing was carried out using CD4+ T cells sorted from blood. The CDR3 region is CATSDAGHLGIQYF. For the CDR3, the DNA is TGTGCCACCAGTGATGCTGGCCACCTTGGCATTCAGTACTTC.